This TCR beta chain is drawn from a study of tumor-infiltrating lymphocytes in primary liver carcinoma. Whole-study context: Enrolled patients were male and female, aged 30 to 69 years.

Study findings and constraints: Pairs of tumor regions overlapped more than tumor-adjacent and tumor-blood pairs did.

The CDR3 is 18 residues long. The junction had 14 bases not matched to a gene; V was cut back by 7 bases and J by 4 bases. From germline, CDR1 is SGHAT and CDR2 FQNNGV. Co-extracting RNA and DNA was done with 20-30 mg of unsorted bulk tissue as input. Total RNA (approximately 450 ng) served as template for TCR beta cDNA synthesis primed by a constant-region primer. Libraries covering TCR beta were generated through three nested multiplex PCR rounds (using a slightly modified ARM-PCR). Amplification in the first two PCR rounds was performed using TRBV1-TRBV30 forward primers and a C-beta reverse primer for approximately 10 cycles each. TCRdb used MiXCR to reprocess the multiplex PCR reads, holding one entry per CDR3 protein. Of some 43,000 distinct CDR3 sequences in the sample, about two thirds were seen once. Notes on this clonotype: Its matching antigen is unknown.

The rearrangement links TRBV11-2 to TRBJ2-7; 15 bases are a match to TRBD2. Sequencing was carried out using liver tumor tissue from sampling region 5. Subset indicated: tumor region T5, tumor centre. The clonotype originates from a man aged 40-49 years with primary liver carcinoma and hepatitis B virus infection. The CDR3 reads CASNLTVGLAGGEYEQYF. CDR3 nucleotide sequence: TGTGCCAGCAACCTAACCGTTGGACTAGCGGGAGGGGAGTACGAGCAGTACTTC.